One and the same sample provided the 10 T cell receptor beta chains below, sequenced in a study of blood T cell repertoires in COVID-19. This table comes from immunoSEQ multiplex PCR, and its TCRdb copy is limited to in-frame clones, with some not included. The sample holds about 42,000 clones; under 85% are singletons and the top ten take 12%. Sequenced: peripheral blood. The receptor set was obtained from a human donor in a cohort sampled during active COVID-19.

In DNA, the CDR3 is TGTGCCAGCAGCTCGTACAGGGCCGGCAATCAGCCCCAGCATTTT. Encoded protein: CASSSYRAGNQPQHF. The V call is TRBV5-6, the J call TRBJ1-5; TRBD1 might be the D (6 bases). The V end was cut by 3 bases, the J end by 2 bases, with 12 bases between. This CDR3 has 15 amino acids. CDR1 is SGHDT and CDR2 is YYEEEE in the germline V gene.

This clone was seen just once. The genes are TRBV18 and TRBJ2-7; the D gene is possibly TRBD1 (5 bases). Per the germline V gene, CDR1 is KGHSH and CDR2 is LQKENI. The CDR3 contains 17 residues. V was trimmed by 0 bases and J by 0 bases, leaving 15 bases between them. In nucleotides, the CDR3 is TGTGCCAGCTCACCACCCTTGACAGATCCCCGCTCCTACGAGCAGTACTTC. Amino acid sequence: CASSPPLTDPRSYEQYF. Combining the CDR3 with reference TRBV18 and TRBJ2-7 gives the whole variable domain NAGVMQNPRHLVRRRGQEARLRCSPMKGHSHVYWYRQLPEEGLKFMVYLQKENIIDESGMPKERFSAEFPKEGPSILRIQQVVRGDSAAYFCASSPPLTDPRSYEQYFGPGTRLTVT.

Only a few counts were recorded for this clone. Here the CDR3 DNA reads TGTGCCAGCTCGACACGGCTTACGAACACCGGGGAGCTGTTTTTT. It translates to CASSTRLTNTGELFF. The chain recombines TRBV6-4 with TRBJ2-2; no definite D call. CDR1 MRHNA and CDR2 SNTAGT come from the germline V gene. The V and J ends lost 8 bases and 0 bases respectively, with 13 bases between them. The CDR3 consists of 15 residues.

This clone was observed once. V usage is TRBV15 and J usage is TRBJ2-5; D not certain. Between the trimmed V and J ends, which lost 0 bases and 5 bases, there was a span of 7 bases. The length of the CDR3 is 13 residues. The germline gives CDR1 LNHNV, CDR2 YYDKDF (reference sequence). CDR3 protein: CATSRDYRETQYF. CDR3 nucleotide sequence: TGTGCCACCAGCAGAGATTATCGGGAGACCCAGTACTTC.

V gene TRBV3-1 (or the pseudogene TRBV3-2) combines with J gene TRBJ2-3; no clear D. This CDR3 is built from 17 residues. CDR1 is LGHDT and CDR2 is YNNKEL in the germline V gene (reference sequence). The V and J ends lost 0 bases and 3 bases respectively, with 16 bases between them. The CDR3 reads CASSQESLGIWTDTQYF. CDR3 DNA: TGTGCCAGCAGCCAAGAAAGTTTGGGCATATGGACAGATACGCAGTATTTT.

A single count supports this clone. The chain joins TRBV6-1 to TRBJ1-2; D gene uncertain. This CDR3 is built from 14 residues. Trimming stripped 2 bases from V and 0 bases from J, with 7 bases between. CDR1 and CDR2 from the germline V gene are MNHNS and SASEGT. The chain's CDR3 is CASSESLANYGYTF. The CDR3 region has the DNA TGTGCCAGCAGTGAAAGCCTGGCTAACTATGGCTACACCTTC.

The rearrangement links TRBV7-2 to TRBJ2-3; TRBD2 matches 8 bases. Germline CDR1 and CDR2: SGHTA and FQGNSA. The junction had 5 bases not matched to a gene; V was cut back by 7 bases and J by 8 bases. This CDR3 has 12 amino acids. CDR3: CASTHRGGTQYF. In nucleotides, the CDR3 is TGTGCCAGCACCCACCGGGGGGGTACGCAGTATTTT.

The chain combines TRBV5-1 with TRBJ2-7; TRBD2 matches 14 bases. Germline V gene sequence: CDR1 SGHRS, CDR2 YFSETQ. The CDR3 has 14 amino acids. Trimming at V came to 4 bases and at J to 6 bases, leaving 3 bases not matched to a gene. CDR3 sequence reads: CASSQGLAGVEQYF. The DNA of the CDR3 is TGCGCCAGCAGCCAGGGACTAGCGGGGGTCGAGCAGTACTTC.

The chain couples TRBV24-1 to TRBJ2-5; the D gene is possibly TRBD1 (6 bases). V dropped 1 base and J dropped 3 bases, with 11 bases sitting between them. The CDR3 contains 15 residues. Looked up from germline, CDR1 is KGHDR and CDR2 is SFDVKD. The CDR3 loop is CATSDFVQGKETQYF. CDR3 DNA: TGTGCCACCAGTGATTTCGTACAGGGAAAAGAGACCCAGTACTTC.

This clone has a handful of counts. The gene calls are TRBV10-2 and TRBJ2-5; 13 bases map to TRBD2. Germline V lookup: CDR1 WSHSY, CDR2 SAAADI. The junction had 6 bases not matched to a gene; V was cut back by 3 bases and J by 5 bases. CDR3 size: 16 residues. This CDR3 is CASSERLAGGRETQYF. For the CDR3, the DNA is TGCGCCAGCAGTGAAAGACTAGCGGGGGGACGGGAGACCCAGTACTTC.